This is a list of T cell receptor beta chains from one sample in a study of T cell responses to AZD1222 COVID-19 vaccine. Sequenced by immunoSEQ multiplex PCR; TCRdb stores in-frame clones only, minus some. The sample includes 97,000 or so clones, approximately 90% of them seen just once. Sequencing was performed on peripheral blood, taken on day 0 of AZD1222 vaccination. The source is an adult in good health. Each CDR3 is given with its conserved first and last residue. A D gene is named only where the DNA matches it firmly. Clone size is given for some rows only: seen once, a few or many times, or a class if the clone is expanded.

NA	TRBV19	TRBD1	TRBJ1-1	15	CASLVWTGETTEAFF	TGTGCCAGTCTTGTTTGGACAGGGGAAACCACTGAAGCTTTCTTT
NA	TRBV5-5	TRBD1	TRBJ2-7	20	CASSLVMGQGKSRAPYEQYF	TGTGCCAGCAGCTTAGTAATGGGACAGGGGAAGTCTAGAGCCCCCTACGAGCAGTACTTC
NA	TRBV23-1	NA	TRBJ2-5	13	CASSPKQQETQYF	TGCGCCAGCAGTCCAAAACAGCAAGAGACCCAGTACTTC
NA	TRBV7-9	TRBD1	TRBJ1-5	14	CASSLGQGNQPQHF	TGTGCCAGCAGCTTGGGACAGGGGAATCAGCCCCAGCATTTT
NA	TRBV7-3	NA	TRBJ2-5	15	CASSLSPGRGETQYF	TGTGCCAGCAGCTTAAGTCCCGGTCGAGGAGAGACCCAGTACTTC
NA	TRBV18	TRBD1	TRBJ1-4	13	CASSQQGGEKLFF	TGTGCCAGCTCACAACAGGGGGGAGAAAAACTGTTTTTT
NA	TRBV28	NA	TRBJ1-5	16	CASSDSYVYSNQPQHF	TGTGCCAGCAGTGACTCATATGTTTATAGCAATCAGCCCCAGCATTTT
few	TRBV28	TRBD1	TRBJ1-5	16	CASSLWGQLSNQPQHF	TGTGCCAGCAGTTTATGGGGACAGTTATCCAATCAGCCCCAGCATTTT
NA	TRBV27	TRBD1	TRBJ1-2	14	CASSRAGQVGGYTF	TGTGCCAGCAGTCGGGCCGGACAGGTAGGGGGCTACACCTTC
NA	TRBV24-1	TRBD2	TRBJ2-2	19	CATRAGTSGRERITGELFF	TGTGCCACCAGAGCCGGGACTAGCGGGAGGGAGAGGATCACCGGGGAGCTGTTTTTT
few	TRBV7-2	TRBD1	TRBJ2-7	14	CASSLEQGKYEQYF	TGTGCCAGCAGCTTAGAACAGGGGAAGTACGAGCAGTACTTC
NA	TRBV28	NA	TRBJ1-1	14	CASSPRGTDTEAFF	TGTGCCAGCAGTCCGAGGGGGACGGACACTGAAGCTTTCTTT
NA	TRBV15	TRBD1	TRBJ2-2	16	CATSDRGGWNTGELFF	TGTGCCACCAGCGATCGAGGGGGCTGGAACACCGGGGAGCTGTTTTTT
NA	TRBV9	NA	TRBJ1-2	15	CASSVAKGSINGYTF	TGTGCCAGCAGCGTAGCCAAAGGTAGTATTAATGGCTACACCTTC
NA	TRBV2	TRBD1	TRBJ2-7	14	CASVLTGFPYEQYF	TGTGCCAGCGTTTTGACAGGGTTTCCCTACGAGCAGTACTTC
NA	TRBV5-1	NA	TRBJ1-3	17	CASSWGQPGSSGNTIYF	TGCGCCAGCAGCTGGGGACAACCGGGCTCTTCTGGAAACACCATATATTTT
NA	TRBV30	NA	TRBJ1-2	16	CAWSSLGGAEIYGYTF	TGTGCCTGGAGCTCTTTGGGGGGAGCAGAAATCTATGGCTACACCTTC
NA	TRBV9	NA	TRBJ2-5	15	CASSVGTGITETQYF	TGTGCCAGCAGCGTAGGTACAGGGATTACAGAGACCCAGTACTTC
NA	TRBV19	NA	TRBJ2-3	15	CASSILRDPADTQYF	TGTGCCAGTAGTATATTGCGGGACCCTGCCGATACGCAGTATTTT
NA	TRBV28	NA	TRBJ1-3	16	CASSTRQTVSGNTIYF	TGTGCCAGCAGTACTCGACAAACAGTCTCTGGAAACACCATATATTTT
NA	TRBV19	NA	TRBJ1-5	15	CASTRDIYSNQPQHF	TGTGCCAGTACCCGCGACATTTATAGCAATCAGCCCCAGCATTTT
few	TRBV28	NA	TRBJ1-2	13	CASSFDGGRGYTF	TGTGCCAGCAGTTTCGACGGGGGAAGAGGCTACACCTTC
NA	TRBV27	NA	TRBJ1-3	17	CASSLSAGEFSGNTIYF	TGTGCCAGCAGTTTATCAGCAGGGGAGTTCTCTGGAAACACCATATATTTT
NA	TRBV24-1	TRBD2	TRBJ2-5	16	CATSDTRGAGGETQYF	TGTGCCACCAGTGATACCCGGGGAGCGGGAGGGGAGACCCAGTACTTC
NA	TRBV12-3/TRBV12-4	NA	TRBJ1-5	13	CASSFTGNQPQHF	TGTGCCAGCAGTTTCACGGGCAATCAGCCCCAGCATTTT
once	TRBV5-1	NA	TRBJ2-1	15	CASSLGQVSYNEQFF	TGCGCCAGCAGCTTGGGACAGGTCTCCTACAATGAGCAGTTCTTC
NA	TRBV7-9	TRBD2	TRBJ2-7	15	CASSLGTSDLYEQYF	TGTGCCAGCAGCTTAGGGACTAGCGACCTCTACGAGCAGTACTTC